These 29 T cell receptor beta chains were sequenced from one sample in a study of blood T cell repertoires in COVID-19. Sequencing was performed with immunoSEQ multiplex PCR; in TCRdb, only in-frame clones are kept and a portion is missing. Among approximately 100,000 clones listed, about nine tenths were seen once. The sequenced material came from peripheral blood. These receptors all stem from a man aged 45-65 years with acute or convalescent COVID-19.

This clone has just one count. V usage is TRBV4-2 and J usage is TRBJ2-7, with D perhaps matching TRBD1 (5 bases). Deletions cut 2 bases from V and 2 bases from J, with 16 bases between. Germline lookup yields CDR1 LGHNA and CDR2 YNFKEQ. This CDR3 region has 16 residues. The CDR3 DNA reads TGTGCCAGCAGCCAACTATTTAAGGGGTTTACCTACGAGCAGTACTTC. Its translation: CASSQLFKGFTYEQYF.

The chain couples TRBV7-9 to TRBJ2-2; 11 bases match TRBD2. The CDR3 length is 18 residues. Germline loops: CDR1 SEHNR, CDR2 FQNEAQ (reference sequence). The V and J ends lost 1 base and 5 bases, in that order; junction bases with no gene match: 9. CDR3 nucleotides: TGTGCCAGCAGCTTAGGGGGACTAGCGGTTCGGGTGACCGGGGAGCTGTTTTTT. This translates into CASSLGGLAVRVTGELFF. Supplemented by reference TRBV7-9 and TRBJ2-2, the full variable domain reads DTGVSQNPRHKITKRGQNVTFRCDPISEHNRLYWYRQTLGQGPEFLTYFQNEAQLEKSRLLSDRFSAERPKGSFSTLEIQRTEQGDSAMYLCASSLGGLAVRVTGELFFGEGSRLTVL.

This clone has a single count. The CDR3 here is CASKAGGNTEAFF. In nucleotides, the CDR3 is TGTGCCAGCAAGGCCGGGGGTAACACTGAAGCTTTCTTT. The chain couples TRBV28 to TRBJ1-1, with D maybe TRBD1 (5 bases). The CDR3 spans 13 residues. Trimming cost V 7 bases and J 2 bases, with 11 bases left between them. Per the germline V gene, CDR1 is MDHEN and CDR2 is SYDVKM. The full variable domain, rest sourced from reference TRBV28 and TRBJ1-1, is DVKVTQSSRYLVKRTGEKVFLECVQDMDHENMFWYRQDPGLGLRLIYFSYDVKMKEKGDIPEGYSVSREKKERFSLILESASTNQTSMYLCASKAGGNTEAFFGQGTRLTVV.

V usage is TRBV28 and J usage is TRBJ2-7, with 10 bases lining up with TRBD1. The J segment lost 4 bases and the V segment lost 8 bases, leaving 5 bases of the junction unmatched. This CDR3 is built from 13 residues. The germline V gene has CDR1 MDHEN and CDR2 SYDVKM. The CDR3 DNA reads TGTGCCAGCCGGACAGGGGGTTTATACGAGCAGTACTTC. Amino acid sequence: CASRTGGLYEQYF.

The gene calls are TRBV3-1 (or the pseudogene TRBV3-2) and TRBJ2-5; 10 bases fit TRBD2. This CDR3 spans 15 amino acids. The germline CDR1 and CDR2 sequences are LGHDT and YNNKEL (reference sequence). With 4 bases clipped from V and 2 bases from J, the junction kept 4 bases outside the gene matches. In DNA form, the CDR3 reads TGTGCCAGCAGCCGACAAGCGGGAGGGCAAGAGACCCAGTACTTC. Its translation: CASSRQAGGQETQYF.

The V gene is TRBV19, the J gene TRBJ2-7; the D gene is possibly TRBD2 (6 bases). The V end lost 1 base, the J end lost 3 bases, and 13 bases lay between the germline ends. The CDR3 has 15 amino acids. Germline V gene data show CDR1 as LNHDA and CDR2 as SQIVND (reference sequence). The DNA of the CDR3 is TGTGCCAGTAGTATAGTGCCGGGAGAGGGCTACGAGCAGTACTTC. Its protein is CASSIVPGEGYEQYF.

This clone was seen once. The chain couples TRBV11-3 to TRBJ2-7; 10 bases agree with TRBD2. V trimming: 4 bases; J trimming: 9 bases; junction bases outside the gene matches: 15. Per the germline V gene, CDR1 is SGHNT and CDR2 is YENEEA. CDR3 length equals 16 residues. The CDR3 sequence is CASSYRASGSFDGQYF. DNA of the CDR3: TGTGCCAGCAGCTATCGGGCTAGCGGGAGCTTCGACGGGCAGTACTTC.

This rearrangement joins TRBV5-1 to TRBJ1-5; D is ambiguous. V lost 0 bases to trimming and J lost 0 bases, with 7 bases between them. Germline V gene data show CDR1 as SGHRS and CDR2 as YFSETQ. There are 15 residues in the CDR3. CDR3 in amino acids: CASSLGANSNQPQHF. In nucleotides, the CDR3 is TGCGCCAGCAGCTTGGGGGCGAATAGCAATCAGCCCCAGCATTTT.

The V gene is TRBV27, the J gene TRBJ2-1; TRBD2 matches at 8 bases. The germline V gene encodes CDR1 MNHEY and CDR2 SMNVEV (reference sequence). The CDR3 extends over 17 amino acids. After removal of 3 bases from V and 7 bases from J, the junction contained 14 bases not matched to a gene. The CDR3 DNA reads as TGTGCCAGCAGTTTCCCTCCGGGACTAGGTAGCAATAATGAGCAGTTCTTC. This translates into CASSFPPGLGSNNEQFF.

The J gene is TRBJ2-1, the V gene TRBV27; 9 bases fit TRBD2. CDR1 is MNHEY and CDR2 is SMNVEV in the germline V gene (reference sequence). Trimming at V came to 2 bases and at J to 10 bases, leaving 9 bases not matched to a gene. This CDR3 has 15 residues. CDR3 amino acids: CASSLRLAVDREQFF. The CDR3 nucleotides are TGTGCCAGCAGTTTACGACTAGCGGTTGATCGGGAGCAGTTCTTC.

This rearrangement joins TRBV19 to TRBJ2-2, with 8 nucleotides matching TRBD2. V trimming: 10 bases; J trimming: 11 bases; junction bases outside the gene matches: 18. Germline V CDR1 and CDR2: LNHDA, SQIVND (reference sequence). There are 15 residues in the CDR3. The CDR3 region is CATSAGLAGGGELFF. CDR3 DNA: TGTGCCACCTCGGCTGGGCTAGCGGGTGGCGGAGAGCTGTTTTTT.

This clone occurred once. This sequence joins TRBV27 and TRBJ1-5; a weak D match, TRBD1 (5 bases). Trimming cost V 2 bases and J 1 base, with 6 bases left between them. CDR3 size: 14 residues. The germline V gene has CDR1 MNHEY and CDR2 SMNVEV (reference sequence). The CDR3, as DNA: TGTGCCAGCAGTTTAGGGGGGAGCAATCAGCCCCAGCATTTT. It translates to CASSLGGSNQPQHF.

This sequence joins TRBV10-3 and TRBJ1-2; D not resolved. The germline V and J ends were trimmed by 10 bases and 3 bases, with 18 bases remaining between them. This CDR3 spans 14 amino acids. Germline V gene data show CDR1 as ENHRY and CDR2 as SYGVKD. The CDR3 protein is CATAKTTDDYGYTF. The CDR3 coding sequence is TGTGCCACCGCAAAGACTACAGACGACTATGGCTACACCTTC.

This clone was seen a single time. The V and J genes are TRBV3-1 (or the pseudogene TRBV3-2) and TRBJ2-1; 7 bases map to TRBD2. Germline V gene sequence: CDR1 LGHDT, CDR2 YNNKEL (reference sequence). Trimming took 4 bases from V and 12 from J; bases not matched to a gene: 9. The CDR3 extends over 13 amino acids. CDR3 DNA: TGTGCCAGCAGCCCCGCGGGAGAATTTGTGCAGTTCTTC. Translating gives CASSPAGEFVQFF.

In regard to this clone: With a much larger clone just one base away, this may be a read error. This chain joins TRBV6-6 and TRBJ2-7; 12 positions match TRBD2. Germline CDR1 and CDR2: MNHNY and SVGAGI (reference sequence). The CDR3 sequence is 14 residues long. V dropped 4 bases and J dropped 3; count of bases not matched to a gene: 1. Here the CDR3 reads CASSLTSGSYEQYF. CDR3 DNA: TGTGCCAGCAGTTTGACTAGCGGGAGCTACGAGCAGTACTTC.

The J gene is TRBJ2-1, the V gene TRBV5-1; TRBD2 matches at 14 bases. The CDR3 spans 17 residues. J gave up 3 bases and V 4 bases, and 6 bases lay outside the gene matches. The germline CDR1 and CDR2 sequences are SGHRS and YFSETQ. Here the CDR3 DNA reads TGCGCCAGCAGCCCGGGACTAGCGGGAGCCTTCTACAATGAGCAGTTCTTC. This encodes CASSPGLAGAFYNEQFF.

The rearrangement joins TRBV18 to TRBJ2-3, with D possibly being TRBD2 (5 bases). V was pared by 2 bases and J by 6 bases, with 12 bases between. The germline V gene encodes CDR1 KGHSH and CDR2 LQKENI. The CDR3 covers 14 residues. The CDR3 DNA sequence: TGTGCCAGCTCACCAGACGGGGAGCAGGATACGCAGTATTTT. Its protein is CASSPDGEQDTQYF. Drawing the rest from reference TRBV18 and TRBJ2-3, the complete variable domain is NAGVMQNPRHLVRRRGQEARLRCSPMKGHSHVYWYRQLPEEGLKFMVYLQKENIIDESGMPKERFSAEFPKEGPSILRIQQVVRGDSAAYFCASSPDGEQDTQYFGPGTRLTVL.

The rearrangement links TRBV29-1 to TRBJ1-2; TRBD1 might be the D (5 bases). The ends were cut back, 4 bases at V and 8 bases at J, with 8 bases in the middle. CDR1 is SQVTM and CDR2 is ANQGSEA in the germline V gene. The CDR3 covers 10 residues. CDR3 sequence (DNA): TGCAGCGTTGTCCAGGGCGGCTACACCTTC. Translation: CSVVQGGYTF.

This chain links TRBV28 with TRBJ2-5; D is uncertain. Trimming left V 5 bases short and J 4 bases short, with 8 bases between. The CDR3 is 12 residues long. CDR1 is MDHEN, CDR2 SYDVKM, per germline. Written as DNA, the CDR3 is TGTGCCAGCAGTCCGGGTAGAGAGACCCAGTACTTC. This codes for CASSPGRETQYF.

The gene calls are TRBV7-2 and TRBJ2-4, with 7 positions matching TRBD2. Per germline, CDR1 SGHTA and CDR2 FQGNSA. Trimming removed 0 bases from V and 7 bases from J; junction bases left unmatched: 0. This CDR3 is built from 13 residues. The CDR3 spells CASSLASGNIQYF. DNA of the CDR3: TGTGCCAGCAGCTTAGCTAGCGGGAACATTCAGTACTTC.

CDR3 residues: CASSAQTGPEGYTF. The CDR3 coding sequence is TGTGCCAGCAGCGCCCAGACAGGCCCTGAGGGCTACACCTTC. The rearrangement links TRBV5-4 to TRBJ1-2; a weak D match, TRBD1 (6 bases). The germline V and J ends were trimmed by 4 bases and 8 bases, with 18 bases remaining between them. Looked up from germline, CDR1 is SGHNT and CDR2 is YYREEE (reference sequence). The CDR3 sequence is 14 residues long.

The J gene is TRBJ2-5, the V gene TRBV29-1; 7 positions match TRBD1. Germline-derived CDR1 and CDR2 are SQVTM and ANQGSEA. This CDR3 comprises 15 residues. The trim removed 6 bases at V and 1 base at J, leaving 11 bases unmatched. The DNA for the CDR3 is TGCAGCGTGGCCGACCTCAGGGGGTTCCAAGAGACCCAGTACTTC. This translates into CSVADLRGFQETQYF.

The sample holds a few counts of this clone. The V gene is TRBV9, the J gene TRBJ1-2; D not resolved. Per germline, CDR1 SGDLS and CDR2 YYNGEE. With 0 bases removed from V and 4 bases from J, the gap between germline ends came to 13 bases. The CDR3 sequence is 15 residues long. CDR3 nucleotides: TGTGCCAGCAGCGTAGGGGCAGAAACTCGCTATGGCTACACCTTC. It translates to CASSVGAETRYGYTF.

The CDR3 DNA reads TGTGCCAGCAGGACTAGCGGGAGCGGCAATGAGCAGTTCTTC. Protein sequence: CASRTSGSGNEQFF. The gene calls are TRBV3-1 (or the pseudogene TRBV3-2) and TRBJ2-1; 12 positions match TRBD2. Germline trimming cut 6 bases from V and 6 bases from J; bases unmatched to any gene: 3. The CDR3 is made up of 14 amino acids. CDR1 LGHDT and CDR2 YNNKEL come from the germline V gene (reference sequence).

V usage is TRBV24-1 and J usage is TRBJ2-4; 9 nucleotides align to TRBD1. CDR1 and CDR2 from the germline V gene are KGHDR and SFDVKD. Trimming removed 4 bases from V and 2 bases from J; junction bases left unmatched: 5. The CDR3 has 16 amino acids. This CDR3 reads CATSESGTGPKNIQYF. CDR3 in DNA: TGTGCCACCAGTGAATCCGGGACAGGGCCCAAAAACATTCAGTACTTC.

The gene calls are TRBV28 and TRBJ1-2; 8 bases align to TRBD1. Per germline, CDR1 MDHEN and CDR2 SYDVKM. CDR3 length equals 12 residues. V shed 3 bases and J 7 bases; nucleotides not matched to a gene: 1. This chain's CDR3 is CASSLDRAGYTF. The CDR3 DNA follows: TGTGCCAGCAGTTTGGACAGGGCTGGCTACACCTTC.

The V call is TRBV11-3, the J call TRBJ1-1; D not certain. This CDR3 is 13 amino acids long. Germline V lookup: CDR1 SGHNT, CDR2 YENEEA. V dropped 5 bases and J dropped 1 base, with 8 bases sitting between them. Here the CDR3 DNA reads TGTGCCAGCAGCACACAGCAGAACACTGAAGCTTTCTTT. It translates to CASSTQQNTEAFF.

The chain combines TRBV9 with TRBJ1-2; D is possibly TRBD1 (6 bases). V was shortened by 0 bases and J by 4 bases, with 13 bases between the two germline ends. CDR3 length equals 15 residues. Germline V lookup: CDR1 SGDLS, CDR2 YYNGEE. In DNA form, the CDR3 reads TGTGCCAGCAGCGTAGGCGCTGGGACAACCTATGGCTACACCTTC. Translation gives CASSVGAGTTYGYTF.

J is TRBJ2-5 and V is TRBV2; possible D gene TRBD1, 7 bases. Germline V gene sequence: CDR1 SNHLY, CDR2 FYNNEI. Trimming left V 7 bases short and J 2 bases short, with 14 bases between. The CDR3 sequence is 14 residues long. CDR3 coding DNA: TGTGCCAGCACCTACAGGGGAGGACAAGAGACCCAGTACTTC. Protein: CASTYRGGQETQYF.